Below, 5 T cell receptor beta chains from the same sample are listed, as sequenced in a study of blood T cell repertoires in COVID-19. Method: immunoSEQ multiplex PCR; TCRdb's copy keeps in-frame clones and lacks some. Of about 260,000 clones listed, 84% are singletons. Sequencing was performed on peripheral blood. These receptors were collected from a man between 60 and 75 years old with acute or convalescent COVID-19.

This rearrangement joins TRBV18 to TRBJ1-1, with D possibly matching TRBD1 (5 bases). The germline CDR1 and CDR2 sequences are KGHSH and LQKENI. CDR3 length: 17 residues. V lost 4 bases and J lost 3, with 21 bases in between. The CDR3 sequence: CASSLKSSSGGDTEAFF. In DNA form, the CDR3 reads TGTGCCAGCTCACTTAAGTCGAGTTCAGGAGGGGACACTGAAGCTTTCTTT.

V is TRBV4-1 and J is TRBJ2-1; 8 nucleotides line up with TRBD2. Germline CDR1 reads MGHRA; CDR2 reads YSYEKL. The V segment lost 0 bases and the J segment 4 bases; nucleotides outside the gene matches: 8. The CDR3 is 17 amino acids. The CDR3 loop reads CASSQDIGGGLYNEQFF. CDR3 sequence (DNA): TGCGCCAGCAGCCAAGATATCGGGGGGGGCTTATACAATGAGCAGTTCTTC.

The rearrangement joins TRBV7-9 to TRBJ2-7; 9 bases are shared with TRBD2. From germline, CDR1 is SEHNR and CDR2 FQNEAQ (reference sequence). Unmatched junction bases numbered 5, after V lost 5 bases and J lost 0 bases. The CDR3 runs to 15 residues. CDR3 nucleotide sequence: TGTGCCAGCAGCAACCTAGCGGGGTACTCCTACGAGCAGTACTTC. It yields the protein CASSNLAGYSYEQYF.

The chain couples TRBV19 to TRBJ2-5; D is ambiguous. Germline V lookup: CDR1 LNHDA, CDR2 SQIVND (reference sequence). The length of the CDR3 is 13 residues. Trimming took 3 bases from V and 0 from J, leaving 5 bases between them. The CDR3 DNA sequence: TGTGCCAGTAGTATCCTTAACCAAGAGACCCAGTACTTC. Its protein is CASSILNQETQYF.

The chain recombines TRBV28 with TRBJ1-1; D possibly corresponds to TRBD1 (6 bases). V dropped 3 bases and J dropped 9 bases, with 14 bases sitting between them. The CDR3 spans 13 residues. Germline V gene lookup returns CDR1 MDHEN and CDR2 SYDVKM. The CDR3 is CASSFLRTGKAFF. CDR3 coding DNA: TGTGCCAGCAGTTTTCTCCGCACAGGGAAAGCTTTCTTT.